This T cell receptor beta chain comes out of a study of T-cell memory formation after mild COVID-19. Looked up from germline, CDR1 is SGHVS and CDR2 is FQNEAQ. CDR3 length: 16 amino acids. V lost 6 bases and J lost 1; bases outside the gene matches: 7. This clonotype has only a few counts. TCRdb re-called the 5' RACE reads through MiXCR, storing one row per CDR3 protein. The table records fewer than 450,000 distinct CDR3 sequences, approximately 24% of them present only once. The V gene is TRBV7-8, the J gene TRBJ2-2; 8 nucleotides line up with TRBD2. The TCR sequence derives from an adult woman who had mild COVID-19 (a few samples of this study predate the infection). Cell type and time point are not known. The material sequenced was PBMCs or a T cell subset sorted from them (not recorded which). CDR3 nucleotides: TGTGCCAGCAGTTTCCCGGGACTAGTGAACACCGGGGAGCTGTTTTTT. Its translation: CASSFPGLVNTGELFF.